This T cell receptor beta chain was found in a study of blood T cell repertoires in COVID-19 (dated by TCRdb to the early 2020s). About the study as a whole: Collaborator samples came from the United States, Italy and Spain and covered acute and convalescent phases of COVID-19. The samples were drawn from the first 160 participants of the ongoing ImmuneRACE study and from 1,200 or so subjects provided by 6 global collaborators. The repertoires were released in a freely available public database intended as a resource for research on the immune response to SARS-CoV-2. The dataset comprised deeply sampled blood TCRbeta repertoires from subjects exposed to, actively infected with, or recovered from COVID-19. The prospective study material was composed of cDNA or gDNA derived from T cells, B-cell-depleted T cells, or PBMCs. Where available, HLA class I and class II types were obtained from metadata supplied by the sample provider rather than from assay-based typing. Sample metadata almost always included a de-identified subject ID, COVID-19 status, age in years and sex. Results the study describes overall, beyond this receptor: The amount of clinical and demographic metadata varied by source and participant and was provided uncurated.

The immunoSEQ Assay, a bias-controlled multiplex PCR, was used to amplify TCRbeta CDR3 regions from genomic DNA. As for the authors' bioinformatics: Nucleated cell counts per sample were estimated from amplification of reference gene primers within the assay. Sequence reads were collapsed and filtered to measure the absolute abundance of every unique TCRbeta CDR3 rearrangement. For each sample, productive Simpson clonality was calculated as the square root of Simpson's diversity index across productive rearrangements. TCRdb took this table from immuneACCESS and kept in-frame rearrangements with V and J called. Such tables lack part of the clones; where checked against another copy, unresolved V genes explain under half of the gap, and the rest is unexplained. V, J and clone size reflect that table, while D and trimming were determined from the DNA. The sample profile shows 95,000 to 150,000 clones; about four fifths of them were found once. About 4% of the sample goes to the ten largest clones.

In the prospective study, participants were about 18 to 89 years old, resided in about two dozen geographic areas of the United States, and were enrolled through a virtual design. In the prospective study, cohorts were assigned on the basis of participant-reported clinical history obtained from a screening survey and a study questionnaire. Recovered participants in ImmuneRACE Cohort 3 were defined as having two consecutive negative NP/OP PCR tests, clearance from a healthcare professional, or resolution of symptoms. Mobile phlebotomists in the prospective study collected whole blood, serum and a nasopharyngeal or oropharyngeal swab from every participant. Participants in the prospective study had the option to provide additional blood draws and questionnaires over a roughly two-month period. Blood samples from the prospective study were shipped frozen or at room temperature prior to DNA extraction.

This clone was seen only a few times. Its specific antigen is unknown. Base qualities are missing; no much larger clone stands one base away. The specimen sequenced was PBMCs or T cells enriched from blood (not recorded which). This clonotype was sampled from a woman in her 30s who had recovered from COVID-19.

Here is the DNA: TGTGCCAGCAGCGTCGAGCCGAGCTCCTACGAGCAGTACTTC. This is translated as CASSVEPSSYEQYF. The V gene is TRBV9 and the J gene is TRBJ2-7, with the D segment identity uncertain. The germline V gene provides CDR1 SGDLS and CDR2 YYNGEE. From the cysteine through the phenylalanine, the CDR3 covers 14 amino acids. Here the CDR3 DNA is all that survives: 42 bases in frame from base 1. V gives up 2 bases and J gives up 0 bases, and the segment between their germline ends measures 9 bases.